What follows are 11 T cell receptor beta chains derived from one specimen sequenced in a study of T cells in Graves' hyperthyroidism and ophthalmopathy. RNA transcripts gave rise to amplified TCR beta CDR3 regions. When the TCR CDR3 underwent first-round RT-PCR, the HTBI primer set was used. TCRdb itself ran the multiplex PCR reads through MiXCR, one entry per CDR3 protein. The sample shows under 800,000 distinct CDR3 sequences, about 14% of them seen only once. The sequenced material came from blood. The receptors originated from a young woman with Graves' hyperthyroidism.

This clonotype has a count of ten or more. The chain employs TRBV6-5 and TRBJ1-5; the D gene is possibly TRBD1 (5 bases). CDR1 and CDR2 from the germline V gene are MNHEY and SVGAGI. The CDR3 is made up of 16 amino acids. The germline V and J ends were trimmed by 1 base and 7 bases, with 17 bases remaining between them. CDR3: CASSYFRGRVRQPQHF. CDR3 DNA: TGTGCCAGCAGTTACTTTCGGGGGAGGGTAAGGCAGCCCCAGCATTTT.

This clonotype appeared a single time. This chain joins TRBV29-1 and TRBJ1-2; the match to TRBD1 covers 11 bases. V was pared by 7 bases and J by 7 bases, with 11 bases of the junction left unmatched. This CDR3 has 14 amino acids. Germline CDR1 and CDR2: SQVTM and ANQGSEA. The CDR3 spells CSGRTGGFSGGYTF. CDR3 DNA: TGCAGCGGCCGGACAGGGGGCTTTAGTGGTGGCTACACCTTC.

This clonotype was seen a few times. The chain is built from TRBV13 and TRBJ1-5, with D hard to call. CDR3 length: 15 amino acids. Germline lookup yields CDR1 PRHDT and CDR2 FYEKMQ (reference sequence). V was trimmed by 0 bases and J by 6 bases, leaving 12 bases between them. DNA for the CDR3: TGTGCCAGCAGCTTAGGGGTAGACGGCGTTCAGCCCCAGCATTTT. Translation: CASSLGVDGVQPQHF.

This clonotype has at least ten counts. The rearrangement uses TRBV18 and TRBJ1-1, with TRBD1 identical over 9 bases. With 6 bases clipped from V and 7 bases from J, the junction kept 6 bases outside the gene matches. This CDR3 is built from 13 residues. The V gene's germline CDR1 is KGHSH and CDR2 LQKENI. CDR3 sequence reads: CASSAGTGSEAFF. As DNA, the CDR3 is TGTGCCAGCTCGGCCGGGACAGGGAGTGAAGCTTTCTTT.

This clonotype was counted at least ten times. The CDR3 nucleotides read TGTGCCAGCAGTTTGGGTCACATGGGCTATGGCTACACCTTC. The encoded protein is CASSLGHMGYGYTF. The rearrangement joins TRBV28 to TRBJ1-2; D is undetermined. The CDR3 is 14 amino acids. CDR1 MDHEN and CDR2 SYDVKM come from the germline V gene. V lost 3 bases to trimming and J lost 4 bases, with 12 bases between them.

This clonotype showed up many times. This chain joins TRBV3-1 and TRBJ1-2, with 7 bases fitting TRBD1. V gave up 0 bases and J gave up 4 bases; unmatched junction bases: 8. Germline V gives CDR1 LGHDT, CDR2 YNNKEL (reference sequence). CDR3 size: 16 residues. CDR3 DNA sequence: TGTGCCAGCAGCCAAGACTGGGACAGTGCCTTCTATGGCTACACCTTC. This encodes CASSQDWDSAFYGYTF.

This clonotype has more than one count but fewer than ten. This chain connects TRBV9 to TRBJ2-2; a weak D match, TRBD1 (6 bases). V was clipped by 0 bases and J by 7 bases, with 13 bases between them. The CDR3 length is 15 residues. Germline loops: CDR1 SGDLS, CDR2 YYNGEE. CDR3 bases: TGTGCCAGCAGCGTAGGGGCAGGGGAAGACGGGGAGCTGTTTTTT. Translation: CASSVGAGEDGELFF.

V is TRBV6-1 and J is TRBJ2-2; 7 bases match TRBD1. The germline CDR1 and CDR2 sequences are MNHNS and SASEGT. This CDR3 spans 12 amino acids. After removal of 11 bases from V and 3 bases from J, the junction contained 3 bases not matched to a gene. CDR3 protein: CAATGDTGELFF. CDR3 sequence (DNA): TGTGCCGCCACAGGGGACACCGGGGAGCTGTTTTTT.

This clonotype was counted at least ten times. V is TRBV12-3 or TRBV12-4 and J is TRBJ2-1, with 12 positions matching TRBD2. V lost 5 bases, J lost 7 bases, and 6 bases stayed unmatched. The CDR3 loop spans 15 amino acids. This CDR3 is CASSLWLAGGNEQFF. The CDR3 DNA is TGTGCCAGCAGTCTTTGGCTAGCGGGAGGGAATGAGCAGTTCTTC.

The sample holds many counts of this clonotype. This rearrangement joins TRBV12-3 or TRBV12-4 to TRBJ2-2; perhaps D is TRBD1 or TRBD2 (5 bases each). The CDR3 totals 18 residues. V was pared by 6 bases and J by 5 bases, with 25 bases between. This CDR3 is CASSSHPGRGVKTGELFF. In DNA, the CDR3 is TGTGCCAGCAGCTCCCACCCGGGACGGGGTGTAAAAACCGGGGAGCTGTTTTTT.

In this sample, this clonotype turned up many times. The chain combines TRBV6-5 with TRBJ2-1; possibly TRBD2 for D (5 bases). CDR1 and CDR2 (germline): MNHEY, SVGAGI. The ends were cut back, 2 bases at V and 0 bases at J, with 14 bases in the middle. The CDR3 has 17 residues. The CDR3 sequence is CASSYGQRLSSYNEQFF. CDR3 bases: TGTGCCAGCAGTTACGGTCAGCGGCTAAGCTCCTACAATGAGCAGTTCTTC.